This entry features one T cell receptor (beta chain) sequence. Its antigen is unidentified. Treatment here: some 20 received Ad26.COV2.S at low or high dose, single or two shots; 5 received placebo; per-sample allocation not given. Following the first vaccine or placebo injection, samples were taken on day 63. The data were taken from a study of Ad26.COV2.S vaccination and SARS-CoV-2 variants. Study-level information: The study gave Ad26.COV2.S intramuscularly, once or twice 56 days apart.

Here immunoSEQ multiplex PCR was the method, and the copy in TCRdb shows in-frame clones only, minus some. There are around 340,000 clones in the sample; more than 85% occur only once, and roughly 5% lies in the top ten. Broader study findings: People who got the vaccine or the placebo had similar non-spike TCR breadth.

The sequencing here drew on peripheral blood, taken in a trial of Ad26.COV2.S vaccine versus placebo. This TCR derives from a person aged 18-65 years who received the Ad26.COV2.S COVID-19 vaccine or a placebo.

CDR3 nucleotide sequence: TGTGCCAGCAGCTTGGTAGACACCGGAGGGTTAGCTTTCTTT. It specifies CASSLVDTGGLAFF. The V gene is TRBV5-6, the J gene TRBJ1-1; no clear D. The CDR3 is 14 amino acids. V lost 0 bases and J 10 bases, leaving 16 bases between the germline ends. CDR1 and CDR2 from the germline V gene are SGHDT and YYEEEE.